Included here is one TCR beta chain sequence, with context. What it binds is unknown. Division of CD4+ cells produced a CD45RA+ naive subset and a CD45RA-negative memory subset. These data are taken from a study of shared clonotypes between healthy human individuals. This was a deep-level run. Sequencing used immunoSEQ multiplex PCR; TCRdb keeps in-frame clones, though not all of them. The sample holds more than 2 million clones, approximately 94% seen once. The V gene's germline CDR1 is SNHLY and CDR2 FYNNEI. V was clipped by 6 bases and J by 6 bases; unmatched bases: 8. The CDR3 sequence is 14 residues long. Study observations and caveats: A generally larger estimated richness was seen in naive subsets than in memory subsets.

This clonotype originated in a man younger than 30 in good health. Sequenced sample: naive CD4+ T cells sorted from blood. Regarding subset: CD45RA+ positively selected. V and J are TRBV2 and TRBJ1-5; 7 bases agree with TRBD1. The CDR3 bases are TGTGCCAGCAGCCCACAGGGGATATCTCAGCCCCAGCATTTT. Translating it yields CASSPQGISQPQHF.